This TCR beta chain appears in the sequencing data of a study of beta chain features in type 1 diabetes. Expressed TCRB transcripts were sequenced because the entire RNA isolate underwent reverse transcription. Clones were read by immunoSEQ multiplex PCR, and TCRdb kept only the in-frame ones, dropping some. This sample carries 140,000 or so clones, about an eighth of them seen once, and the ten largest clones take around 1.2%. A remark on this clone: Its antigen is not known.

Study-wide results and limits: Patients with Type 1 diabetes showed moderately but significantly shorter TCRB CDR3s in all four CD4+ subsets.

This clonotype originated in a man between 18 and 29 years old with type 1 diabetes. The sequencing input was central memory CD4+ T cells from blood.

CDR3 nucleotide sequence: TGCGCCAGCAGCCCCCGGACAGATGTGGCCGGGGAGCTGTTTTTT. Translating it yields CASSPRTDVAGELFF. The chain links TRBV5-1 to TRBJ2-2; maybe TRBD1 (6 bases). The germline V and J ends were trimmed by 4 bases and 6 bases, with 16 bases remaining between them. The CDR3 sequence is 15 residues long. Germline CDR1 SGHRS, CDR2 YFSETQ.